This passage covers 24 T cell receptor beta chains from one sample sequenced in a study of blood T cell repertoires in COVID-19 (TCRdb year 2020). Library method: the immunoSEQ multiplex PCR assay. Held by TCRdb, this immuneACCESS table contains in-frame sequences only and omits some clones. Under half of the omission traces to an unresolved V gene where checked; the cause of the rest is unknown. The sample yields hundreds of thousands of clones; about 90% were counted once. The top ten clonotypes cover more than 13% of the sample. What was sequenced was PBMCs or T cells enriched from blood (not recorded which). These receptor sequences come from a young man who had been exposed to COVID-19.

V is TRBV7-2 and J is TRBJ2-3, with D possibly matching TRBD2 (7 bases). Germline CDR1 and CDR2: SGHTA and FQGNSA. The V end lost 6 bases, the J end lost 6 bases, and 16 bases lay between the germline ends. The CDR3 is made up of 14 amino acids. The CDR3 DNA sequence: TGTGCCAGCAGTACTAGGGGGAGGGGCGATACGCAGTATTTT. Translation gives CASSTRGRGDTQYF.

The chain is built from TRBV2 and TRBJ1-4, with 9 bases fitting TRBD1. V lost 4 bases, J lost 11 bases, and 14 bases stayed unmatched. The CDR3 contains 16 residues. Per germline, CDR1 SNHLY and CDR2 FYNNEI. The CDR3 spells CASSVGSGQGHGKLFF. The CDR3 DNA sequence: TGTGCCAGCAGTGTCGGGTCGGGACAGGGCCATGGGAAACTGTTTTTT.

V is TRBV4-1 and J is TRBJ2-2; 7 positions agree with TRBD2. V was clipped by 2 bases and J by 4 bases; unmatched bases: 4. The CDR3 has 15 amino acids. Per the germline V gene, CDR1 is MGHRA and CDR2 is YSYEKL. This CDR3 reads CASSQIGGGTGELFF. CDR3 bases: TGCGCCAGCAGCCAAATTGGGGGGGGCACCGGGGAGCTGTTTTTT.

DNA of the CDR3: TGCGCCAGCGGAAACAACCTACAGGGGAATGAGCAGTTCTTC. Translated: CASGNNLQGNEQFF. The V gene is TRBV5-1, the J gene TRBJ2-1, with 7 bases fitting TRBD1. Looked up from germline, CDR1 is SGHRS and CDR2 is YFSETQ. The CDR3 has 14 residues. Trimming removed 7 bases from V and 7 bases from J; junction bases left unmatched: 11.

V usage is TRBV2 and J usage is TRBJ1-2; possible D gene TRBD1, 5 bases. Deletions cut 2 bases from V and 8 bases from J, with 12 bases between. Germline V gene sequence: CDR1 SNHLY, CDR2 FYNNEI. The CDR3 consists of 13 residues. The CDR3 reads CASSELGGRGYTF. The DNA of the CDR3 is TGTGCCAGCAGTGAATTGGGGGGACGGGGCTACACCTTC.

The V gene is TRBV23-1, the J gene TRBJ1-2; D is possibly TRBD1 (5 bases). TRBV23-1 carries the ORF label, with uncertain function. Deletions cut 4 bases from V and 0 bases from J, with 21 bases between. The CDR3 extends over 18 amino acids. DNA for the CDR3: TGCGCCAGCAGTCCGGTTTATCGGGGGAGGCGGGCTAACTATGGCTACACCTTC. Protein sequence: CASSPVYRGRRANYGYTF.

V gene TRBV6-6 combines with J gene TRBJ1-2; no clear D. Deletions cut 7 bases from V and 4 bases from J, with 13 bases between. This CDR3 spans 13 amino acids. Germline V gene lookup returns CDR1 MNHNY and CDR2 SVGAGI (reference sequence). CDR3 residues: CASTNSLFYGYTF. The CDR3 DNA is TGTGCCAGCACTAACAGCCTATTCTATGGCTACACCTTC.

The chain joins TRBV6-2 or TRBV6-3 to TRBJ1-5; 7 bases fit TRBD1. Germline V CDR1 and CDR2: MNHEY, SVGEGT. V lost 6 bases, J lost 7 bases, and 6 bases stayed unmatched. This CDR3 has 13 residues. The CDR3 loop reads CASSRTGGQPQHF. The CDR3 bases are TGTGCCAGCAGCCGGACAGGAGGACAGCCCCAGCATTTT.

CDR3 sequence reads: CASSPEQGSYGYTF. DNA of the CDR3: TGTGCCAGCAGTCCCGAGCAGGGATCCTATGGCTACACCTTC. The chain is built from TRBV7-6 and TRBJ1-2, with D possibly being TRBD1 (5 bases). CDR1 is SGHVS, CDR2 FNYEAQ, per germline. V was clipped by 6 bases and J by 4 bases, with 15 bases between them. The CDR3 covers 14 residues.

V gene TRBV5-1 combines with J gene TRBJ1-1; D gene uncertain. The V gene's germline CDR1 is SGHRS and CDR2 YFSETQ. The CDR3 consists of 12 residues. The V end was cut by 3 bases, the J end by 0 bases, with 3 bases between. This CDR3 is CASSSVNTEAFF. The CDR3 region has the DNA TGCGCCAGCAGCTCTGTGAACACTGAAGCTTTCTTT.

The CDR3 loop is CASSLIMSPIRNEQFF. CDR3 in DNA: TGTGCCAGCAGCTTGATCATGTCCCCCATCAGGAATGAGCAGTTCTTC. The chain couples TRBV5-6 to TRBJ2-1; unclear D gene. V dropped 1 base and J dropped 7 bases, with 18 bases sitting between them. The germline V gene encodes CDR1 SGHDT and CDR2 YYEEEE. The CDR3 is 16 residues long.

The chain is built from TRBV11-3 and TRBJ2-5; 9 bases match TRBD2. This CDR3 contains 14 residues. Germline values: CDR1 SGHNT, CDR2 YENEEA. V shed 5 bases, J shed 4 bases, and the junction held 5 bases outside the gene matches. As DNA, the CDR3 is TGTGCCAGCAGCCAAAATAGCGGGGGAGAGACCCAGTACTTC. This gives the protein CASSQNSGGETQYF.

The V gene is TRBV12-5, the J gene TRBJ1-4; no clear D. V lost 2 bases and J 5 bases, leaving 3 bases between the germline ends. The CDR3 contains 12 residues. CDR1 is LGHNT and CDR2 is FRNRAP in the germline V gene. As DNA, the CDR3 is TGTGCTAGTGGTTTGCTAAATGAAAAACTGTTTTTT. Translating it yields CASGLLNEKLFF.

The chain combines TRBV6-2 or TRBV6-3 with TRBJ2-7, with no clear D. CDR3 length: 11 amino acids. V lost 1 base and J lost 7, with 5 bases in between. Germline V CDR1 and CDR2: MNHEY, SVGEGT. The CDR3 nucleotides read TGTGCCAGCAGTTACTGGCTGGAGCAGTACTTC. Translating it yields CASSYWLEQYF.

The V and J genes are TRBV2 and TRBJ2-2; maybe TRBD2 (6 bases). V lost 3 bases and J lost 6, with 14 bases in between. CDR3 size: 15 residues. The germline CDR1 and CDR2 sequences are SNHLY and FYNNEI. The DNA for the CDR3 is TGTGCCAGCAGTGATTTTTGGGGCGGGGCCGGGGAGCTGTTTTTT. Its protein is CASSDFWGGAGELFF.

The V gene is TRBV30, the J gene TRBJ2-4; D possibly corresponds to TRBD2 (5 bases). V gave up 2 bases and J gave up 7 bases, with 18 bases separating them. The CDR3 extends over 15 amino acids. The V gene's germline CDR1 is GTSNPN and CDR2 SVGIG (reference sequence). CDR3 protein: CAWSPLTRSGNIQYF. The CDR3 DNA reads as TGTGCCTGGAGTCCCCTCACTAGAAGTGGGAACATTCAGTACTTC. Based on the CDR3 plus reference TRBV30 and TRBJ2-4, the full variable domain is SQTIHQWPATLVQPVGSPLSLECTVEGTSNPNLYWYRQAAGRGLQLLFYSVGIGQISSEVPQNLSASRPQDRQFILSSKKLLLSDSGFYLCAWSPLTRSGNIQYFGAGTRLSVL.

The genes are TRBV5-1 and TRBJ1-1; 10 bases line up with TRBD1. V lost 3 bases and J lost 6; bases outside the gene matches: 5. Germline CDR1 SGHRS, CDR2 YFSETQ. The CDR3 extends over 14 amino acids. The CDR3 coding sequence is TGCGCCAGCAGCTCGACAGGGGGCTCTTCTGAAGCTTTCTTT. Its translation: CASSSTGGSSEAFF.

The chain links TRBV5-5 to TRBJ2-2; D is possibly TRBD2 (5 bases). This CDR3 comprises 17 residues. The germline V and J ends were trimmed by 4 bases and 5 bases, with 21 bases remaining between them. Germline V CDR1 and CDR2: SGHKS, YYEKEE (reference sequence). CDR3 DNA: TGTGCCAGCAGCCAAAGGACTGCCTCCTCGGGGACCGGGGAGCTGTTTTTT. It specifies CASSQRTASSGTGELFF.

The genes are TRBV5-5 and TRBJ2-6; TRBD1 is a possible D gene (5 bases). The V gene's germline CDR1 is SGHKS and CDR2 YYEKEE (reference sequence). This CDR3 spans 19 amino acids. Trimming stripped 4 bases from V and 0 bases from J, with 20 bases between. In DNA, the CDR3 is TGTGCCAGCAGCGTCGTACGGCAGGGTGTACTCTCTGGGGCCAACGTCCTGACTTTC. The encoded protein is CASSVVRQGVLSGANVLTF. Full variable domain (rest looked up from reference TRBV5-5 and TRBJ2-6): DAGVTQSPTHLIKTRGQQVTLRCSPISGHKSVSWYQQVLGQGPQFIFQYYEKEERGRGNFPDRFSARQFPNYSSELNVNALLLGDSALYLCASSVVRQGVLSGANVLTFGAGSRLTVL.

V gene TRBV2 combines with J gene TRBJ1-1; no clear D. V gave up 4 bases and J gave up 11 bases, with 14 bases separating them. Germline V CDR1 and CDR2: SNHLY, FYNNEI. The CDR3 consists of 12 residues. The CDR3 loop reads CASSGALMVAFF. The CDR3, as DNA: TGTGCCAGCAGTGGGGCATTAATGGTGGCTTTCTTT.

There are a few counts of this clone. V is TRBV4-2 and J is TRBJ1-1; D perhaps matches TRBD1 (6 bases). This CDR3 region has 15 residues. The germline V gene has CDR1 LGHNA and CDR2 YNFKEQ. V was pared by 0 bases and J by 1 base, with 9 bases between. The CDR3, as DNA: TGTGCCAGCAGCCAAGATGGGGACAAGAACACTGAAGCTTTCTTT. Translated: CASSQDGDKNTEAFF.

The gene calls are TRBV11-2 and TRBJ2-7; perhaps TRBD2 as D (6 bases). Germline loops: CDR1 SGHAT, CDR2 FQNNGV. The CDR3 consists of 14 residues. V lost 1 base, J lost 3 bases, and 10 bases lay in between. CDR3 nucleotide sequence: TGTGCCAGCAGCTTAGCGGGGGACTTCTACGAGCAGTACTTC. Its protein product is CASSLAGDFYEQYF.

V and J are TRBV5-1 and TRBJ1-4, with 9 bases that match TRBD1. Germline V CDR1 and CDR2: SGHRS, YFSETQ. The CDR3 runs 14 residues. With 3 bases clipped from V and 8 bases from J, the junction kept 5 bases outside the gene matches. CDR3 protein: CASSSGQGIEKLFF. DNA for the CDR3: TGCGCCAGCAGCTCCGGACAGGGGATCGAAAAACTGTTTTTT.

V is TRBV5-4 and J is TRBJ2-3, with a tentative D call TRBD1 (5 bases). This CDR3 has 14 residues. The V gene lost 6 bases and the J gene lost 0 bases, with 11 bases spanning the gap. Per the germline V gene, CDR1 is SGHNT and CDR2 is YYREEE (reference sequence). The DNA for the CDR3 is TGTGCCAGCAAACATCGGACAAGCACAGATACGCAGTATTTT. Amino acid sequence: CASKHRTSTDTQYF.